The next 17 T cell receptor beta chains were all read from a single sample in a study of human T cells and chemical hapten exposure. The time point is: patch test 2, 6 weeks after DPC sensitization. The treatment denotes: therapeutic diphenylcyclopropenone sensitization with weekly scalp DPC. From the RACE reads, TCRdb called clonotypes with MiXCR, one entry per CDR3 protein. The sample contains more than 80,000 distinct CDR3 sequences, about 10% of which appear only once. The source material was whole blood, sampled in connection with sensitization to the hapten diphenylcyclopropenone (DPC). These receptors were taken from a woman between 45 and 60 years old with alopecia areata. Some clones in this sample may be carry-over from other donors' samples.

This clonotype was seen ten or more times. The rearrangement links TRBV5-1 to TRBJ2-6; 10 bases are a match to TRBD2. Per the germline V gene, CDR1 is SGHRS and CDR2 is YFSETQ. The junction had 12 bases not matched to a gene; V was cut back by 6 bases and J by 0 bases. The CDR3 sequence is 19 residues long. CDR3 bases: TGCGCCAGCACAGCAAGGACTAGCGGTTACCTCTCTGGGGCCAACGTCCTGACTTTC. It yields the protein CASTARTSGYLSGANVLTF.

This clonotype showed up many times. The chain joins TRBV6-5 to TRBJ2-2, with 8 positions matching TRBD1. The CDR3 totals 15 residues. CDR1 and CDR2 from the germline V gene are MNHEY and SVGAGI. The V and J ends lost 4 bases and 5 bases, in that order; junction bases with no gene match: 6. CDR3: CASSSPDRGTGELFF. DNA for the CDR3: TGTGCCAGCAGTTCTCCCGACAGGGGTACCGGGGAGCTGTTTTTT.

A few counts support this clonotype. CDR3 protein: CASRDGTGGGYTF. CDR3 bases: TGTGCCAGCAGGGACGGGACAGGCGGGGGCTACACCTTC. The chain couples TRBV5-4 to TRBJ1-2; 8 bases are shared with TRBD1. V shed 5 bases, J shed 8 bases, and the junction held 8 bases outside the gene matches. Germline V gives CDR1 SGHNT, CDR2 YYREEE (reference sequence). CDR3 length: 13 residues.

This clonotype was seen only a few times. The rearrangement uses TRBV20-1 and TRBJ2-7; TRBD1 aligns across 7 bases. The CDR3 extends over 11 amino acids. Germline CDR1 reads DFQATT; CDR2 reads SNEGSKA (reference sequence). V was clipped by 5 bases and J by 2 bases; unmatched bases: 0. CDR3 amino acids: CSAGTAYEQYF. The CDR3 DNA reads TGCAGTGCTGGGACAGCCTACGAGCAGTACTTC.

A single count supports this clonotype. The chain is built from TRBV7-9 and TRBJ1-1; D is possibly TRBD1 (6 bases). CDR3 length equals 14 residues. Trimming removed 3 bases from V and 1 base from J, with 9 bases in between. Germline V lookup: CDR1 SEHNR, CDR2 FQNEAQ (reference sequence). Here the CDR3 DNA reads TGTGCCAGCAGCTTGGGACACCCGAACACTGAAGCTTTCTTT. Translated, it gives CASSLGHPNTEAFF.

This clonotype was observed many times. The chain has TRBV23-1 and TRBJ1-5, with D unresolved. TRBV23-1 is given ORF status, its function remaining uncertain. Between the trimmed V and J ends, which lost 3 bases and 6 bases, there was a span of 9 bases. The CDR3 sequence is 13 residues long. The CDR3 here is CASSHQWTQPQHF. CDR3 nucleotide sequence: TGCGCCAGCAGTCACCAGTGGACTCAGCCCCAGCATTTT.

This clonotype occurred a few times. This sequence joins TRBV7-8 and TRBJ1-3; a possible D gene is TRBD1 (5 bases). CDR1 SGHVS and CDR2 FQNEAQ come from the germline V gene. CDR3 length: 14 amino acids. Trimming stripped 5 bases from V and 0 bases from J, with 8 bases between. The CDR3 sequence is CASSQTVSGNTIYF. CDR3 nucleotides: TGTGCCAGCAGCCAGACAGTCTCTGGAAACACCATATATTTT.

J is TRBJ2-2 and V is TRBV11-2, with a tentative D call TRBD2 (5 bases). CDR1 is SGHAT and CDR2 is FQNNGV in the germline V gene. V lost 6 bases, J lost 6 bases, and 14 bases lay in between. The CDR3 is 14 residues long. The CDR3 DNA reads as TGTGCCAGCAGTCACACGGGGAGCCCCGGGGAGCTGTTTTTT. As protein: CASSHTGSPGELFF. Complete variable domain (other parts from reference TRBV11-2 and TRBJ2-2): EAGVAQSPRYKIIEKRQSVAFWCNPISGHATLYWYQQILGQGPKLLIQFQNNGVVDDSQLPKDRFSAERLKGVDSTLKIQPAKLEDSAVYLCASSHTGSPGELFFGEGSRLTVL.

In this sample, this clonotype turned up a few times. V gene TRBV2 combines with J gene TRBJ1-3; no clear D. V gave up 2 bases and J gave up 0 bases, with 11 bases separating them. Germline V lookup: CDR1 SNHLY, CDR2 FYNNEI. CDR3 length: 16 residues. The CDR3: CASSEFRGISGNTIYF. In nucleotides, the CDR3 is TGTGCCAGCAGTGAATTCCGGGGAATCTCTGGAAACACCATATATTTT.

This clonotype was observed a handful of times. The rearrangement uses TRBV2 and TRBJ2-7; D uncertain. This CDR3 has 15 residues. V was clipped by 6 bases and J by 7 bases, with 22 bases between them. Germline values: CDR1 SNHLY, CDR2 FYNNEI. The CDR3 region is CASSGFLVRDVEQYF. For the CDR3, the DNA is TGTGCCAGCAGCGGATTTTTGGTCCGAGATGTTGAGCAGTACTTC.

J is TRBJ2-1 and V is TRBV20-1; 16 bases are a match to TRBD2. The CDR3 runs to 16 residues. Germline assignment: CDR1 DFQATT and CDR2 SNEGSKA (reference sequence). V was pared by 1 base and J by 8 bases, with 5 bases of the junction left unmatched. The CDR3 loop reads CSARGTGLAGGDEQFF. The CDR3 DNA reads as TGCAGTGCTAGAGGAACGGGACTAGCGGGAGGGGATGAGCAGTTCTTC.

The rearrangement uses TRBV6-5 and TRBJ1-1; D is unresolved. Germline lookup yields CDR1 MNHEY and CDR2 SVGAGI. CDR3 length: 13 residues. V was shortened by 10 bases and J by 3 bases, with 15 bases between the two germline ends. The CDR3 region is CATFFRMDTEAFF. The DNA for the CDR3 is TGTGCCACTTTTTTTAGGATGGACACTGAAGCTTTCTTT.

This clonotype was detected many times. The chain carries TRBV18 and TRBJ2-7; 7 bases fit TRBD1. The ends lost 3 bases at V and 9 bases at J; junction bases unmatched: 17. The length of the CDR3 is 16 residues. CDR1 is KGHSH, CDR2 LQKENI, per germline. The CDR3 DNA reads as TGTGCCAGCTCACCGAGGGGGACAGACAATATACGAGGGCAGTACTTC. This sequence encodes CASSPRGTDNIRGQYF.

In its sample, this clonotype was seen a few times. The genes are TRBV14 and TRBJ2-4; 7 bases match TRBD2. The V and J ends lost 5 bases and 6 bases, in that order; junction bases with no gene match: 10. The CDR3 is made up of 15 amino acids. Germline CDR1 is SGHDN and CDR2 is FVKESK. In DNA form, the CDR3 reads TGTGCCAGCAGCTTAAACCCTAGCGGTTTAAACATTCAGTACTTC. It codes for CASSLNPSGLNIQYF.

There are many counts of this clonotype. This chain joins TRBV2 and TRBJ2-2; D remains ambiguous. This CDR3 has 15 amino acids. Germline V gene lookup returns CDR1 SNHLY and CDR2 FYNNEI. Trimming removed 3 bases at V and 3 bases at J, with 11 bases between. The CDR3 loop is CASSEEQLYTGELFF. For the CDR3, the DNA is TGTGCCAGCAGTGAGGAGCAGCTCTACACCGGGGAGCTGTTTTTT.

In its sample, this clonotype was seen many times. V is TRBV6-2 or TRBV6-3 and J is TRBJ2-7; TRBD2 aligns across 8 bases. CDR1 and CDR2 from the germline V gene are MNHEY and SVGEGT. J lost 2 bases, V lost 5 bases, and 5 bases had no gene match. The CDR3 length is 14 residues. The DNA of the CDR3 is TGTGCCAGCAGTATTAGCGGGACCACCTACGAGCAGTACTTC. Translating gives CASSISGTTYEQYF.

This clonotype was recorded at least ten times. This chain uses TRBV6-1 with TRBJ1-3, with 8 bases lining up with TRBD1. The CDR3 is 15 amino acids. Looked up from germline, CDR1 is MNHNS and CDR2 is SASEGT. J gave up 7 bases and V 6 bases, and 11 bases lay outside the gene matches. The CDR3 protein is CASRERTGNRNTIYF. CDR3 DNA: TGTGCCAGCAGAGAAAGGACAGGGAATAGGAACACCATATATTTT.